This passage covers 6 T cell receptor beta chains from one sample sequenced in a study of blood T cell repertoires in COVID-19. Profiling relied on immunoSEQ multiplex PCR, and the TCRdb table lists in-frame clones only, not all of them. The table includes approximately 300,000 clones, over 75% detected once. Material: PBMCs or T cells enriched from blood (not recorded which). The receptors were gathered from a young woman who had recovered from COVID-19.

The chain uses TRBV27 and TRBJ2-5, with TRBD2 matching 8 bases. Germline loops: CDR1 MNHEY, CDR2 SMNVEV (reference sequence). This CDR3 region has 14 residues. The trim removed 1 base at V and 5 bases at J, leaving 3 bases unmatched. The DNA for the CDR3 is TGTGCCAGCAGTTTATACGGGGGGGAGGAGACCCAGTACTTC. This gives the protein CASSLYGGEETQYF.

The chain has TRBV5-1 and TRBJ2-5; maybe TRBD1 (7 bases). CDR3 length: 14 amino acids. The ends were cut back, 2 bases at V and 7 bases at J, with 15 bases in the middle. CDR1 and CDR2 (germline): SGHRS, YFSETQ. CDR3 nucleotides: TGCGCCAGCAGCTTCAGGGGGGCGTCAGGGACCCAGTACTTC. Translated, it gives CASSFRGASGTQYF.

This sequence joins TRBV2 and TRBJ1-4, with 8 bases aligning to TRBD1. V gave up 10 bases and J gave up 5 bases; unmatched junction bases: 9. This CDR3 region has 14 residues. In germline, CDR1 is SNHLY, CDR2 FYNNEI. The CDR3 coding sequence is TGTGCCACCAACCCGGGACAGGAGAATGAAAAACTGTTTTTT. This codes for CATNPGQENEKLFF.

The CDR3 DNA is TGCGCCAGCAGCTCCTCAGGGGAACGGGGCTATGGCTACACCTTC. It yields the protein CASSSSGERGYGYTF. The V and J genes are TRBV5-1 and TRBJ1-2, with D possibly matching TRBD1 (6 bases). Per the germline V gene, CDR1 is SGHRS and CDR2 is YFSETQ. The CDR3 sequence is 15 residues long. The germline V and J ends were trimmed by 3 bases and 4 bases, with 16 bases remaining between them.

This CDR3 reads CASSVRDREYNEQFF. The CDR3 region has the DNA TGTGCCAGCAGCGTAAGGGACAGGGAATACAATGAGCAGTTCTTC. V gene TRBV9 combines with J gene TRBJ2-1; 9 positions agree with TRBD1. V lost 1 base to trimming and J lost 4 bases; unmatched junction nucleotides: 3. Per the germline V gene, CDR1 is SGDLS and CDR2 is YYNGEE. The CDR3 contains 15 residues.

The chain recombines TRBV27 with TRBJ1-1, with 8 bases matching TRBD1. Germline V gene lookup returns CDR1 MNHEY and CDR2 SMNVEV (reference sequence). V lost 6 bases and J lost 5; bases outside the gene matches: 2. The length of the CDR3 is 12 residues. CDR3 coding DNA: TGTGCCAGCAGAACAGGGGGGACTGAAGCTTTCTTT. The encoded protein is CASRTGGTEAFF.